The next 22 T cell receptor beta chains were all read from a single sample in a study of blood T cell repertoires in COVID-19. TCRdb's copy holds only in-frame clones and misses some; the assay was immunoSEQ multiplex PCR. In the table there are approximately 150,000 clones, roughly 88% of which are singletons. Sequencing used PBMCs or T cells enriched from blood (not recorded which). These receptors came from a man in his forties or fifties who had recovered from COVID-19.

This chain connects TRBV7-6 to TRBJ2-5, with TRBD2 identical over 10 bases. V was clipped by 0 bases and J by 0 bases; unmatched bases: 7. From germline, CDR1 is SGHVS and CDR2 FNYEAQ. This CDR3 region has 18 residues. CDR3 coding DNA: TGTGCCAGCAGCTTAGCTCGGACTAGCGGTAACCACCAAGAGACCCAGTACTTC. Translation: CASSLARTSGNHQETQYF.

This clone was counted between two and nine times. The chain has TRBV10-3 and TRBJ2-6; tentatively, D is TRBD1 (5 bases). The length of the CDR3 is 16 residues. Germline assignment: CDR1 ENHRY and CDR2 SYGVKD. Trimming removed 4 bases at V and 3 bases at J, with 13 bases between. For the CDR3, the DNA is TGTGCCATCAGTGCATACGAAGGGGTTGGGGCCAACGTCCTGACTTTC. Protein sequence: CAISAYEGVGANVLTF.

V gene TRBV3-1 (or the pseudogene TRBV3-2) combines with J gene TRBJ2-1; D is undetermined. The germline V and J ends were trimmed by 3 bases and 5 bases, with 5 bases remaining between them. Germline V gives CDR1 LGHDT, CDR2 YNNKEL (reference sequence). CDR3 length equals 12 residues. CDR3 DNA: TGTGCCAGCAGCCAGTCAAACAATGAGCAGTTCTTC. Protein sequence: CASSQSNNEQFF.

The DNA for the CDR3 is TGTGCCAGTAGTAAGGAACAGGGGGCCTATGGCTACACCTTC. Translation gives CASSKEQGAYGYTF. The chain recombines TRBV19 with TRBJ1-2, with 9 positions matching TRBD1. With V trimmed by 4 bases and J by 4 bases, 4 bases remained unmatched. Per germline, CDR1 LNHDA and CDR2 SQIVND (reference sequence). This CDR3 has 14 residues.

The rearrangement links TRBV28 to TRBJ1-2, with 7 bases matching TRBD1. Germline CDR1 MDHEN, CDR2 SYDVKM. V lost 1 base to trimming and J lost 8 bases; unmatched junction nucleotides: 7. The CDR3 length is 14 residues. The CDR3 sequence: CASSLSGTERGYTF. The DNA of the CDR3 is TGTGCCAGCAGTTTATCCGGGACAGAGAGAGGCTACACCTTC.

The V call is TRBV6-5, the J call TRBJ2-5; possible D gene TRBD2, 6 bases. V lost 6 bases and J lost 0, with 8 bases in between. Germline CDR1 and CDR2: MNHEY and SVGAGI. The CDR3 is 13 residues long. The CDR3 loop reads CASRRGYQETQYF. CDR3 nucleotides: TGTGCCAGCAGACGGGGGTACCAAGAGACCCAGTACTTC.

CDR3 nucleotide sequence: TGTGCCAGCAGCCAAGAACCGGGGAGTAACAATCAGCCCCAGCATTTT. Its translation: CASSQEPGSNNQPQHF. The chain recombines TRBV4-2 with TRBJ1-5; D ambiguous. Trimming cost V 0 bases and J 3 bases, with 12 bases left between them. The CDR3 contains 16 residues. Germline CDR1 is LGHNA and CDR2 is YNFKEQ.

V usage is TRBV30 and J usage is TRBJ1-2; 9 positions match TRBD1. In germline, CDR1 is GTSNPN, CDR2 SVGIG (reference sequence). CDR3 length: 16 amino acids. Trimming at V came to 5 bases and at J to 4 bases, leaving 14 bases not matched to a gene. The chain's CDR3 is CAWLPPGTGRFYGYTF. The CDR3, as DNA: TGTGCCTGGCTCCCACCTGGGACAGGGCGGTTCTATGGCTACACCTTC. The whole variable domain, filled in from reference TRBV30 and TRBJ1-2, reads SQTIHQWPATLVQPVGSPLSLECTVEGTSNPNLYWYRQAAGRGLQLLFYSVGIGQISSEVPQNLSASRPQDRQFILSSKKLLLSDSGFYLCAWLPPGTGRFYGYTFGSGTRLTVV.

The chain uses TRBV13 and TRBJ2-7; no definite D call. Germline lookup yields CDR1 PRHDT and CDR2 FYEKMQ (reference sequence). The V end was cut by 0 bases, the J end by 2 bases, with 11 bases between. The CDR3 runs to 15 residues. Written as DNA, the CDR3 is TGTGCCAGCAGCTTAGGAAGAGGAATTGCCTACGAGCAGTACTTC. It yields the protein CASSLGRGIAYEQYF.

The sample holds one count of this clone. The chain joins TRBV30 to TRBJ2-7, with a weak D call TRBD1 (5 bases). Germline V lookup: CDR1 GTSNPN, CDR2 SVGIG (reference sequence). The CDR3 totals 14 residues. The ends were cut back, 3 bases at V and 0 bases at J, with 12 bases in the middle. CDR3 loop: CAWRGALSSYEQYF. The CDR3 DNA reads TGTGCCTGGAGAGGGGCCCTTAGCTCCTACGAGCAGTACTTC.

The chain is built from TRBV30 and TRBJ1-5; TRBD1 is a possible D gene (5 bases). CDR1 and CDR2 from the germline V gene are GTSNPN and SVGIG (reference sequence). With 3 bases removed from V and 9 bases from J, the gap between germline ends came to 15 bases. This CDR3 region has 13 residues. In DNA, the CDR3 is TGTGCCTGGAGAGCCAGGGAACGGACGCCCCAGCATTTT. It translates to CAWRARERTPQHF.

This clone is a singleton in its sample. V usage is TRBV9 and J usage is TRBJ2-2; 13 nucleotides line up with TRBD2. V lost 4 bases, J lost 0 bases, and 9 bases stayed unmatched. This CDR3 comprises 19 residues. CDR1 is SGDLS, CDR2 YYNGEE, per germline. Here the CDR3 reads CASSPRTSGGRANTGELFF. In DNA form, the CDR3 reads TGTGCCAGCAGCCCACGGACTAGCGGGGGTAGGGCGAACACCGGGGAGCTGTTTTTT.

A single count supports this clone. J is TRBJ1-3 and V is TRBV5-8; 8 bases are a match to TRBD1. Trimming at V came to 2 bases and at J to 2 bases, leaving 6 bases not matched to a gene. The CDR3 spans 16 residues. The germline V gene encodes CDR1 SGHTS and CDR2 YDEGEE. CDR3 sequence reads: CASSFDRGGPGNTIYF. The CDR3 coding sequence is TGTGCCAGCAGCTTCGACAGGGGAGGTCCTGGAAACACCATATATTTT.

This sequence joins TRBV7-9 and TRBJ1-4; 8 bases map to TRBD1. The J segment lost 8 bases and the V segment lost 5 bases, leaving 7 bases of the junction unmatched. Germline values: CDR1 SEHNR, CDR2 FQNEAQ (reference sequence). This CDR3 contains 14 residues. The CDR3 reads CASSTGQAKEKLFF. CDR3 coding DNA: TGTGCCAGCAGCACGGGACAGGCGAAGGAAAAACTGTTTTTT.

On this clone: Other DNA sequences of this sample code for an identical CDR3. The rearrangement uses TRBV28 and TRBJ2-7; D remains ambiguous. V lost 3 bases and J 3 bases, leaving 6 bases between the germline ends. The CDR3 spans 12 residues. In germline, CDR1 is MDHEN, CDR2 SYDVKM. CDR3 region: CASSLRGYEQYF. The CDR3 DNA follows: TGTGCCAGCAGTTTGAGAGGCTACGAGCAGTACTTC.

CDR3 in DNA: TGTGCCAGCAGCCCCTCCTGGACAGGGGCCCGGGGCTACACCTTC. This sequence encodes CASSPSWTGARGYTF. This chain uses TRBV3-1 (or the pseudogene TRBV3-2) with TRBJ1-2; TRBD1 matches 9 bases. In germline, CDR1 is LGHDT, CDR2 YNNKEL (reference sequence). The CDR3 spans 15 residues. With V trimmed by 4 bases and J by 8 bases, 11 bases remained unmatched.

This chain connects TRBV28 to TRBJ1-6, with D maybe TRBD1 (6 bases). The V end was cut by 7 bases, the J end by 3 bases, with 13 bases between. The CDR3 sequence is 15 residues long. CDR1 is MDHEN and CDR2 is SYDVKM in the germline V gene. The CDR3 here is CASKAQGHYNSPLHF. The CDR3 nucleotides are TGTGCCAGCAAGGCACAGGGCCACTATAATTCACCCCTCCACTTT.

V and J are TRBV6-5 and TRBJ2-1; 7 nucleotides align to TRBD1. Germline loops: CDR1 MNHEY, CDR2 SVGAGI. The CDR3 has 14 amino acids. The trim removed 0 bases at V and 6 bases at J, leaving 2 bases unmatched. CDR3 protein: CASSYSEGANEQFF. The DNA of the CDR3 is TGTGCCAGCAGTTACTCCGAGGGGGCCAATGAGCAGTTCTTC.

The rearrangement joins TRBV15 to TRBJ1-5, with D maybe TRBD1 (6 bases). This CDR3 spans 15 amino acids. The V gene's germline CDR1 is LNHNV and CDR2 YYDKDF (reference sequence). Between the trimmed V and J ends, which lost 3 bases and 2 bases, there was a span of 11 bases. CDR3 amino acids: CATSSRGMGNQPQHF. The CDR3 DNA sequence: TGTGCCACCAGCAGTAGGGGGATGGGCAATCAGCCCCAGCATTTT. The complete variable domain, with remaining parts taken from reference TRBV15 and TRBJ1-5, reads DAMVIQNPRYQVTQFGKPVTLSCSQTLNHNVMYWYQQKSSQAPKLLFHYYDKDFNNEADTPDNFQSRRPNTSFCFLDIRSPGLGDTAMYLCATSSRGMGNQPQHFGDGTRLSIL.

The chain carries TRBV19 and TRBJ1-1; 9 bases map to TRBD1. Germline CDR1 and CDR2: LNHDA and SQIVND (reference sequence). CDR3 size: 15 residues. V lost 1 base to trimming and J lost 5 bases; unmatched junction nucleotides: 5. The DNA of the CDR3 is TGTGCCAGTAGTATAGGGACAGGGGCGCTTACTGAAGCTTTCTTT. Its translation: CASSIGTGALTEAFF.

This clone was counted once. The chain is built from TRBV7-9 and TRBJ2-3; D is ambiguous. The CDR3 runs to 15 residues. Germline-derived CDR1 and CDR2 are SEHNR and FQNEAQ (reference sequence). V lost 1 base to trimming and J lost 0 bases, with 8 bases between them. CDR3 sequence: CASSLVAGSTDTQYF. For the CDR3, the DNA is TGTGCCAGCAGCTTAGTAGCCGGCAGCACAGATACGCAGTATTTT. Complete variable domain (other parts from reference TRBV7-9 and TRBJ2-3): DTGVSQNPRHKITKRGQNVTFRCDPISEHNRLYWYRQTLGQGPEFLTYFQNEAQLEKSRLLSDRFSAERPKGSFSTLEIQRTEQGDSAMYLCASSLVAGSTDTQYFGPGTRLTVL.

The CDR3 DNA sequence: TGTGCCACCAGACAGGGCGGTAATAATTCACCCCTCCACTTT. The encoded protein is CATRQGGNNSPLHF. V gene TRBV19 combines with J gene TRBJ1-6; 7 bases fit TRBD1. Germline CDR1 LNHDA, CDR2 SQIVND (reference sequence). The CDR3 length is 14 residues. With 10 bases clipped from V and 5 bases from J, the junction kept 8 bases outside the gene matches.